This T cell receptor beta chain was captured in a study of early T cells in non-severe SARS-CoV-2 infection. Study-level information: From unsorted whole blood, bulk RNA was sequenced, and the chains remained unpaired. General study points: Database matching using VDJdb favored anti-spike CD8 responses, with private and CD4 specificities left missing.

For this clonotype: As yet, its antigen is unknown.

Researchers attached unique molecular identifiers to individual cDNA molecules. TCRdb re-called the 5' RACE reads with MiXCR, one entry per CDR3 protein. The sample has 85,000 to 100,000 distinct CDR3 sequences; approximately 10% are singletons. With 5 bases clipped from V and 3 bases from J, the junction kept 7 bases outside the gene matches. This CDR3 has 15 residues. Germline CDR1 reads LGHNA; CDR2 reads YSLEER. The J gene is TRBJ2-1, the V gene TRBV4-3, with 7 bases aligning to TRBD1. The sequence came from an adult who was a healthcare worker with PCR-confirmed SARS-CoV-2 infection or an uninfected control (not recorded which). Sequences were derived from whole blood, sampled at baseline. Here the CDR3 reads CASSTRRDSYNEQFF. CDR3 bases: TGCGCCAGCAGCACCCGCCGGGACAGCTACAATGAGCAGTTCTTC.